This is a list of T cell receptor beta chains from one sample in a study of T cell repertoires in cytomegalovirus infection. TCRdb called the reads again in MiXCR, with one record for every CDR3 protein. The sample has 100,000 to 150,000 distinct CDR3 sequences, about 24% seen once. Their antigens remain unidentified. Sequencing input: PBMCs, sequenced either directly or after in vitro stimulation (not recorded which). These receptors all stem from a human donor in good health (CMV status not recorded). Some clones in this sample may be carry-over from other donors' samples. Both conserved end residues are part of each CDR3. A D gene is named only where the DNA matches it firmly. Size is stated for part of the rows, as once, few or many counts, or as a class when the clone is expanded.

size: many; D: .; V: TRBV11-2; J: TRBJ2-2; DNA: TGTGCCAGCAGCTTAGTAGGCACCGGGGAGCTGTTTTTT; CDR3: CASSLVGTGELFF
size: .; D: .; V: TRBV20-1; J: TRBJ2-7; DNA: TGCAGTGCGAAGGAAGCGTGGGGAGTTAGGGCCTACGAGCAGTACTTC; CDR3: CSAKEAWGVRAYEQYF
size: many; D: .; V: TRBV7-2; J: TRBJ2-1; DNA: TGTGCCAGCAGCTTAGACCAGGCTCACAATGAGCAGTTCTTC; CDR3: CASSLDQAHNEQFF
size: .; D: TRBD2; V: TRBV6-2/TRBV6-3; J: TRBJ2-5; DNA: TGTGCCAGCAGTTACGAGCGGGAGTTCGGAGAGACCCAGTACTTC; CDR3: CASSYEREFGETQYF
size: once; D: .; V: TRBV28; J: TRBJ2-7; DNA: TGTGCCAGCAGTTTTTACCCCTCTGGCGGCTCCTACGAGCAGTACTTC; CDR3: CASSFYPSGGSYEQYF
size: .; D: .; V: TRBV4-2; J: TRBJ1-5; DNA: TGTGCCAGCAGCCCTAGGGCCCGTGGGGATCAGCCCCAGCATTTT; CDR3: CASSPRARGDQPQHF
size: .; D: .; V: TRBV7-9; J: TRBJ2-6; DNA: TGTGCCAGCAGCCATGGGAGCGTTGGGGCCAACGTCCTGACTTTC; CDR3: CASSHGSVGANVLTF
size: many; D: .; V: TRBV12-3/TRBV12-4; J: TRBJ1-5; DNA: TGTGCCAGCACCTGGGGCAGGGCGAATAGCAATCAGCCCCAGCATTTT; CDR3: CASTWGRANSNQPQHF
size: medium-sized; D: TRBD1; V: TRBV4-1; J: TRBJ1-1; DNA: TGCGCCAGCAGCCACGCGACAGGGCGTCGCACTGAAGCTTTCTTT; CDR3: CASSHATGRRTEAFF
size: many; D: TRBD1; V: TRBV7-2; J: TRBJ2-7; DNA: TGTGCCAGCAGCCATCGAGGGACAGGGTCCTACGAGCAGTACTTC; CDR3: CASSHRGTGSYEQYF
size: few; D: .; V: TRBV9; J: TRBJ2-3; DNA: TGTGCCAGCAGCATCCGACCATCCCCAGATACGCAGTATTTT; CDR3: CASSIRPSPDTQYF
size: .; D: .; V: TRBV19; J: TRBJ2-5; DNA: TGTGCCAGTAGTGGCCGGGGCCAAGAGACCCAGTACTTC; CDR3: CASSGRGQETQYF
size: .; D: .; V: TRBV20-1; J: TRBJ2-2; DNA: TGCAGTGCTAGAGATCTCCGGTTTTTAAGGGAGCTGTTTTTT; CDR3: CSARDLRFLRELFF